This T cell receptor (beta chain) was sequenced for a study of blood T cell repertoires in COVID-19. How the authors handled the data: Estimation of nucleated cell counts was performed using reference gene primer amplification. Only in-frame clones appear in the TCRdb table, and some are missing; sequencing was by immunoSEQ multiplex PCR. V and J calls and clone size follow that table, whereas D and trimming were derived from the DNA. The data contain about 330,000 clones, around 90% of them singletons. The Seattle patients joined while their infection was active and were tracked longitudinally afterward. The receptor's source is a young man with COVID-19, enrolled during active disease. What was sequenced was peripheral blood.

The CDR3 DNA follows: TGTGCCAGCAGCATTGACAGGACTAACATTCAGTACTTC. Its protein product is CASSIDRTNIQYF. The chain links TRBV5-5 to TRBJ2-4; possibly TRBD1 for D (6 bases). CDR1 and CDR2 from the germline V gene are SGHKS and YYEKEE (reference sequence). The CDR3 has 13 residues. Trimming left V 4 bases short and J 7 bases short, with 12 bases between.